One and the same sample provided the 3 T cell receptor beta chains below, sequenced in a study of CD8+ T cells in alopecia areata. Treatment described: oral pan-JAK inhibitor, 5-10 mg twice daily. cDNA prepared by RNA extraction and subsequent reverse transcription served as the template for sequencing. Sequencing was performed with immunoSEQ multiplex PCR; in TCRdb, only in-frame clones are kept and a portion is missing. Here the sample spans 200,000 or so clones, roughly 64% being singletons. Sequenced here: CD4+ T cells sorted from blood, sampled at week 24, from a patient treated with tofacitinib. These TCRs come from a human donor with alopecia areata.

The rearrangement joins TRBV30 to TRBJ2-1; 9 nucleotides agree with TRBD1. Trimming at V came to 5 bases and at J to 4 bases, leaving 9 bases not matched to a gene. The CDR3 spans 15 residues. Germline V gene data show CDR1 as GTSNPN and CDR2 as SVGIG (reference sequence). CDR3 region: CAWDYRGRGYNEQFF. The CDR3 nucleotides are TGTGCCTGGGATTACAGGGGGCGCGGATACAATGAGCAGTTCTTC.

The chain carries TRBV14 and TRBJ2-4; perhaps TRBD2 as D (5 bases). The germline CDR1 and CDR2 sequences are SGHDN and FVKESK. CDR3 length equals 14 residues. Trimming removed 2 bases at V and 5 bases at J, with 10 bases between. The CDR3 here is CASSQRGSENIQYF. The CDR3 nucleotides are TGTGCCAGCAGCCAAAGAGGGAGTGAAAACATTCAGTACTTC. The entire variable domain, with the rest obtained from reference TRBV14 and TRBJ2-4, is as follows: EAGVTQFPSHSVIEKGQTVTLRCDPISGHDNLYWYRRVMGKEIKFLLHFVKESKQDESGMPNNRFLAERTGGTYSTLKVQPAELEDSGVYFCASSQRGSENIQYFGAGTRLSVL.

This clone appeared once. The V gene is TRBV6-5, the J gene TRBJ1-5; D remains ambiguous. Trimming shortened V by 5 bases and J by 9 bases, and 11 bases separated the two germline ends. This CDR3 is 12 amino acids long. CDR1 is MNHEY and CDR2 is SVGAGI in the germline V gene. For the CDR3, the DNA is TGTGCCAGCAGTATCCCGGGAGGGCCCCAGCATTTT. This translates into CASSIPGGPQHF.